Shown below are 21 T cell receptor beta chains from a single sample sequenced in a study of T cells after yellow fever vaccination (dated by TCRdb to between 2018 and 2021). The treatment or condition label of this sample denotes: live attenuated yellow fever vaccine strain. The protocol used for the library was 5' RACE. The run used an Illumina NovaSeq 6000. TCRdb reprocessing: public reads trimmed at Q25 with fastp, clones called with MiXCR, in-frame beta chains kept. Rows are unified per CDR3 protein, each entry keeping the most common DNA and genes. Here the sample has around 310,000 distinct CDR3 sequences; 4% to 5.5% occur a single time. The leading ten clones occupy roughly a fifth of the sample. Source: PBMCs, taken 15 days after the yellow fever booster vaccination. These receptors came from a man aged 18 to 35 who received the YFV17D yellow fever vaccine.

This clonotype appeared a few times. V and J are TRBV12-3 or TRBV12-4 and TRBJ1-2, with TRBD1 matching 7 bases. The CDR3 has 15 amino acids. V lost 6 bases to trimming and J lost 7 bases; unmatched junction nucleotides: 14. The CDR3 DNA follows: TGTGCCAGCAGCGAATTCCTTAAGGGGGCGCTTGGCTACACCTTC. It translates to CASSEFLKGALGYTF.

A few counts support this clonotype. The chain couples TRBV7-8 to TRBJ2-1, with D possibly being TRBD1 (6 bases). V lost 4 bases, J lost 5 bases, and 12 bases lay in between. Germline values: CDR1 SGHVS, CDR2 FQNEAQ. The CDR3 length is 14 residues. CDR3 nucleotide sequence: TGTGCCAGCAGCTCGGGACACTACAACAATGAGCAGTTCTTC. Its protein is CASSSGHYNNEQFF.

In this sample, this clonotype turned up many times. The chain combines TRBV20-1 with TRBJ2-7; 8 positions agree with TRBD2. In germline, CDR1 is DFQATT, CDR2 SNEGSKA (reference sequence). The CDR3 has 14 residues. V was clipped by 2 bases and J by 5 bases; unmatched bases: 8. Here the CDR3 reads CSARPSSGGDEQYV. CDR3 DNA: TGCAGTGCTAGACCCTCCAGCGGGGGTGACGAGCAGTACGTC.

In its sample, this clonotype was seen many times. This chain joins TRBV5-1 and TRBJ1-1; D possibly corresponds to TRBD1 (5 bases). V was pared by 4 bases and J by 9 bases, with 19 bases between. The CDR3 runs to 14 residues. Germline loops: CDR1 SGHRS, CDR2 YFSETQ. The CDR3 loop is CASSRPGTQYQAFF. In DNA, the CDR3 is TGCGCCAGCAGCCGGCCAGGGACCCAATACCAAGCTTTCTTT.

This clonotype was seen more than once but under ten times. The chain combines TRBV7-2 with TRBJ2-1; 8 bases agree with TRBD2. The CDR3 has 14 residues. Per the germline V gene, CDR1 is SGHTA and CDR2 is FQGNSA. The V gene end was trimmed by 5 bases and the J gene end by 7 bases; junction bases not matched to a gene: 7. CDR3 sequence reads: CASSLSAGGNEQFF. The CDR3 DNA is TGTGCCAGCAGCCTCTCCGCGGGGGGTAATGAGCAGTTCTTC.

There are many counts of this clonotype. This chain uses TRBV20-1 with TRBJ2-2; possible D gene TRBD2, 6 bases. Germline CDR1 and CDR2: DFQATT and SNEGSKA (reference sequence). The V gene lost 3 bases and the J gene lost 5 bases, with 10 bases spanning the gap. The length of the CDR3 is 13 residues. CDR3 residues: CSASGRGTGELFF. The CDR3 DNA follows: TGCAGTGCTAGCGGTCGGGGGACCGGGGAGCTGTTTTTT.

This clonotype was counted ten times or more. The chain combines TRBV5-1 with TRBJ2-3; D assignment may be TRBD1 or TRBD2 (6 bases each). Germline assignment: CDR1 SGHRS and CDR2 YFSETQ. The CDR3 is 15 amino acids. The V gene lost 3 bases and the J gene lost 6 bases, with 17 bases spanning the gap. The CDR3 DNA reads TGCGCCAGCAGCTCCGGGGGCCGAGCTGTCGATACGCAGTATTTT. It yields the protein CASSSGGRAVDTQYF.

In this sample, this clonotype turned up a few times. CDR3 loop: CASSFLRGTEAFF. In DNA form, the CDR3 reads TGTGCCAGCAGCTTTCTACGGGGCACTGAAGCTTTCTTT. This chain connects TRBV7-8 to TRBJ1-1; D not resolved. CDR3 length equals 13 residues. V shed 3 bases and J shed 4 bases, with 9 bases lying between them. CDR1 SGHVS and CDR2 FQNEAQ come from the germline V gene.

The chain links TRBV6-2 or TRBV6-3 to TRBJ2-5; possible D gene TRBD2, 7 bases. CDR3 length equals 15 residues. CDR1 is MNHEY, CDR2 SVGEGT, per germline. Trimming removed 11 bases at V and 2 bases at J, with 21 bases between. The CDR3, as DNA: TGTGCCGCAGCTCTACGGCGGGGGCAACAAGAGACCCAGTACTTC. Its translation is CAAALRRGQQETQYF.

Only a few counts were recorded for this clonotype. For the CDR3, the DNA is TGCGCCAGCAGTCCAAGTCAGACAGGGGGGCCTGGGGCCAACGTCCTGACTTTC. This gives the protein CASSPSQTGGPGANVLTF. The chain joins TRBV4-1 to TRBJ2-6; 9 bases agree with TRBD1. This CDR3 comprises 18 residues. Germline lookup yields CDR1 MGHRA and CDR2 YSYEKL. V was pared by 6 bases and J by 2 bases, with 11 bases of the junction left unmatched.

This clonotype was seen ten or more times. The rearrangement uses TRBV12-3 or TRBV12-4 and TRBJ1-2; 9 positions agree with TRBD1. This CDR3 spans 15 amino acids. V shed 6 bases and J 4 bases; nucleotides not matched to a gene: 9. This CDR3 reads CASSATGGRGYGYTF. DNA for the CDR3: TGTGCCAGCAGCGCTACAGGGGGCAGGGGCTATGGCTACACCTTC.

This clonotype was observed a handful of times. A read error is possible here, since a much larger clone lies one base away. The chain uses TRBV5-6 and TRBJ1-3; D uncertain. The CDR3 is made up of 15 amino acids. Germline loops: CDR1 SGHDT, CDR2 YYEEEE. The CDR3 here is CASSSQFYSGNTVYF. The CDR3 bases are TGTGCCAGCAGCTCCCAGTTCTACTCTGGAAACACCGTATATTTT. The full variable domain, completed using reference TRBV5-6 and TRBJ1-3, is DAGVTQSPTHLIKTRGQQVTLRCSPKSGHDTVSWYQQALGQGPQFIFQYYEEEERQRGNFPDRFSGHQFPNYSSELNVNALLLGDSALYLCASSSQFYSGNTVYFGEGSWLTVV.

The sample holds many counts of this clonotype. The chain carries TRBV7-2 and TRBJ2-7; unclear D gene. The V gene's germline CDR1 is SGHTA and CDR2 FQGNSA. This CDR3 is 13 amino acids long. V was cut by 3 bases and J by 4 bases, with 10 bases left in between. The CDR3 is CASSLDGRYEQYV. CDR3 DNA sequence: TGTGCCAGCAGCTTGGACGGGCGATACGAGCAGTACGTC.

The CDR3 here is CASSDRQGNDEQFF. Here the CDR3 DNA reads TGCGCCAGCAGTGATAGGCAGGGTAACGATGAGCAGTTCTTC. This sequence joins TRBV10-1 and TRBJ2-1; D might be TRBD1 (5 bases). Trimming removed 3 bases at V and 8 bases at J, with 14 bases between. The CDR3 runs 14 residues. Germline V gene data show CDR1 as WNHNN and CDR2 as SYGVQD (reference sequence).

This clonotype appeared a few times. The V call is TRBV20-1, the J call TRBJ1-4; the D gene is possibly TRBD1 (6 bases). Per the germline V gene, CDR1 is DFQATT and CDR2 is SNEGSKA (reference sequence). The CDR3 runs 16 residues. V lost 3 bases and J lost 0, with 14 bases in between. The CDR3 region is CSASLQGDATNEKLFF. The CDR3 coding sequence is TGCAGTGCTAGCCTACAGGGTGATGCAACTAATGAAAAACTGTTTTTT.

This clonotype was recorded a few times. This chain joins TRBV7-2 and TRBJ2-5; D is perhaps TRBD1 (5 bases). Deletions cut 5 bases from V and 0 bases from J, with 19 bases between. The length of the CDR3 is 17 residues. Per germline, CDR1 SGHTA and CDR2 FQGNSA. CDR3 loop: CASSQLGVLGYQETQYF. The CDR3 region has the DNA TGTGCCAGCAGCCAATTAGGGGTTCTTGGGTACCAAGAGACCCAGTACTTC. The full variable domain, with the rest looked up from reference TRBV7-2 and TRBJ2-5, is GAGVSQSPSNKVTEKGKDVELRCDPISGHTALYWYRQSLGQGLEFLIYFQGNSAPDKSGLPSDRFSAERTGGSVSTLTIQRTQQEDSAVYLCASSQLGVLGYQETQYFGPGTRLLVL.

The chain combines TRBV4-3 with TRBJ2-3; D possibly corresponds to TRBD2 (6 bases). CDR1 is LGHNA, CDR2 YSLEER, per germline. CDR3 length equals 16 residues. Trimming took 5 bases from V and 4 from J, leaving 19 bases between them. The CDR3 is CASSFNSGWAPDTQYF. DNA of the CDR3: TGCGCCAGCAGCTTTAATAGCGGCTGGGCCCCAGATACGCAGTATTTT.

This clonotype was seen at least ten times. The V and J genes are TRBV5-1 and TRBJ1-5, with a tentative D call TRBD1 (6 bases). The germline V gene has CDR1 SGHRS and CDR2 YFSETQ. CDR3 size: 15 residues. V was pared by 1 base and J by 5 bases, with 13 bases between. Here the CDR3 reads CASSLFGTKDQPQHF. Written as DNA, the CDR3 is TGCGCCAGCAGCTTGTTTGGGACAAAGGATCAGCCCCAGCATTTT.

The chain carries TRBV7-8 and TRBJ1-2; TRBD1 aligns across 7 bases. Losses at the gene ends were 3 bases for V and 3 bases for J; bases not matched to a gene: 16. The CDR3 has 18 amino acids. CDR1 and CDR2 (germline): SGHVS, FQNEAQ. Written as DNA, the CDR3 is TGTGCCAGCAGCTTGCTCACCATGACCCATACAGGGGACTATGGCTACACCTTC. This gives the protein CASSLLTMTHTGDYGYTF.

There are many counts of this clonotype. The CDR3: CASGNTGHRTDTQYF. Written as DNA, the CDR3 is TGTGCCAGTGGGAACACGGGACACCGAACAGATACGCAGTATTTT. This chain joins TRBV4-2 and TRBJ2-3; a weak D match, TRBD1 (6 bases). The length of the CDR3 is 15 residues. The germline V gene has CDR1 LGHNA and CDR2 YNFKEQ. V gave up 9 bases and J gave up 3 bases, with 19 bases separating them.

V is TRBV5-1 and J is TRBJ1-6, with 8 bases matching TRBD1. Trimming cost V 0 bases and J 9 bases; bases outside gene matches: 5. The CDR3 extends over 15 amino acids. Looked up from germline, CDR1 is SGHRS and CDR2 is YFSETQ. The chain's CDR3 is CASSLEVDRGSPLHF. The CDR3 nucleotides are TGCGCCAGCAGCTTGGAGGTAGACAGGGGTTCACCCCTCCACTTT.